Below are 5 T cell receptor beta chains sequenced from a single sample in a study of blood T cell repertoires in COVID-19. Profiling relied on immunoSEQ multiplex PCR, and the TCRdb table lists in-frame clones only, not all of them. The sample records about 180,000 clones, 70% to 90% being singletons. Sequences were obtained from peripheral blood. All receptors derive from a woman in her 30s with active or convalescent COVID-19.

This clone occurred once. In DNA form, the CDR3 reads TGTGCCAGTAGTATAGATCAAGGCCTAGCGGGAAACAATGAGCAGTTCTTC. This encodes CASSIDQGLAGNNEQFF. The V call is TRBV19, the J call TRBJ2-1; 9 nucleotides align to TRBD2. V dropped 0 bases and J dropped 5; count of bases not matched to a gene: 8. This CDR3 spans 17 amino acids. Per the germline V gene, CDR1 is LNHDA and CDR2 is SQIVND (reference sequence).

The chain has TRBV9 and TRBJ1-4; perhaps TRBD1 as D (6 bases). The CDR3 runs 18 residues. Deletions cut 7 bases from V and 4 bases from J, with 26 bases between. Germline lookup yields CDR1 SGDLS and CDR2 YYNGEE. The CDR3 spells CASSTMKGDGSNNEKLFF. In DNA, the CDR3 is TGTGCCAGCTCCACCATGAAGGGGGACGGAAGTAATAATGAAAAACTGTTTTTT. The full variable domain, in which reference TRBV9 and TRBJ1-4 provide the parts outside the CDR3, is DSGVTQTPKHLITATGQRVTLRCSPRSGDLSVYWYQQSLDQGLQFLIQYYNGEERAKGNILERFSAQQFPDLHSELNLSSLELGDSALYFCASSTMKGDGSNNEKLFFGSGTQLSVL.

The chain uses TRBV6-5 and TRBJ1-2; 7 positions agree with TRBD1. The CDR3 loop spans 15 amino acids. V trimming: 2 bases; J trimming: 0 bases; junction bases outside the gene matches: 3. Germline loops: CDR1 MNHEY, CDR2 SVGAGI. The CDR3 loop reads CASSYRRGSNYGYTF. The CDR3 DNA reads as TGTGCCAGCAGTTACCGCAGGGGGTCTAACTATGGCTACACCTTC.

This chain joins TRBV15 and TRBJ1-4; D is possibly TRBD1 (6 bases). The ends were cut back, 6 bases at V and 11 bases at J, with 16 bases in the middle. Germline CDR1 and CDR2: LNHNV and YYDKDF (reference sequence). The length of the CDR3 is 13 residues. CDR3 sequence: CATSGAGGGKLFF. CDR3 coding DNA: TGTGCCACCAGTGGCGCGGGGGGCGGGAAACTGTTTTTT. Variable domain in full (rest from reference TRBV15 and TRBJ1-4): DAMVIQNPRYQVTQFGKPVTLSCSQTLNHNVMYWYQQKSSQAPKLLFHYYDKDFNNEADTPDNFQSRRPNTSFCFLDIRSPGLGDTAMYLCATSGAGGGKLFFGSGTQLSVL.

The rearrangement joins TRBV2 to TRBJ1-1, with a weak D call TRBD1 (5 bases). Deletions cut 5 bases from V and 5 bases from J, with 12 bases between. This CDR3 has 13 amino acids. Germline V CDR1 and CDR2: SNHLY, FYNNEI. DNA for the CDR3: TGTGCCAGCAGTATAGAGGGGAGGACTGAAGCTTTCTTT. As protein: CASSIEGRTEAFF. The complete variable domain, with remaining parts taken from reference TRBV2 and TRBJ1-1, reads EPEVTQTPSHQVTQMGQEVILRCVPISNHLYFYWYRQILGQKVEFLVSFYNNEISEKSEIFDDQFSVERPDGSNFTLKIRSTKLEDSAMYFCASSIEGRTEAFFGQGTRLTVV.